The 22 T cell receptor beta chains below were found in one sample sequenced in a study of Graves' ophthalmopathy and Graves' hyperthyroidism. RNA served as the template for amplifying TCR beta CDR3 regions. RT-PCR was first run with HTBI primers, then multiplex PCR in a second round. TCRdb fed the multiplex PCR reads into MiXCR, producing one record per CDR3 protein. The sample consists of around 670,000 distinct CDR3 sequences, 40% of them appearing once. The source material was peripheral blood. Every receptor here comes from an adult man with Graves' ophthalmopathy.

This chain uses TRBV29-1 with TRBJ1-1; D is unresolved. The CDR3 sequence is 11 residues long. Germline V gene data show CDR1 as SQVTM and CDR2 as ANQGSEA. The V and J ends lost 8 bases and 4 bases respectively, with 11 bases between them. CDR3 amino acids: CSLAGSTEAFF. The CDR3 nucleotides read TGCAGCTTAGCCGGCAGCACTGAAGCTTTCTTT. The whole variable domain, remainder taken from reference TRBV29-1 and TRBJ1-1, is SAVISQKPSRDICQRGTSLTIQCQVDSQVTMMFWYRQQPGQSLTLIATANQGSEATYESGFVIDKFPISRPNLTFSTLTVSNMSPEDSSIYLCSLAGSTEAFFGQGTRLTVV.

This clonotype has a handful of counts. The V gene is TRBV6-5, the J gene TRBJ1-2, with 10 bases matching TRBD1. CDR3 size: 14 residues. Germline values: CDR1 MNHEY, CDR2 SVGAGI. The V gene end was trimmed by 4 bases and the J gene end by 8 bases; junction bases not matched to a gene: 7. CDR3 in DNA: TGTGCCAGCAGTTCCGTGCCGGGACAGGGGGGCTACACCTTC. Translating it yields CASSSVPGQGGYTF.

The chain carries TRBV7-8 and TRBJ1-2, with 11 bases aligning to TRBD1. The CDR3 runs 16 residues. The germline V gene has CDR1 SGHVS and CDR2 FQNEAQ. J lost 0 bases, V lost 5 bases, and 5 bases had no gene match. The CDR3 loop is CASSPGTGGTNYGYTF. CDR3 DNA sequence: TGTGCCAGCAGCCCGGGGACAGGGGGAACTAACTATGGCTACACCTTC. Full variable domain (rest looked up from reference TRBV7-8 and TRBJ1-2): GAGVSQSPRYKVAKRGQDVALRCDPISGHVSLFWYQQALGQGPEFLTYFQNEAQLDKSGLPSDRFFAERPEGSVSTLKIQRTQQEDSAVYLCASSPGTGGTNYGYTFGSGTRLTVV.

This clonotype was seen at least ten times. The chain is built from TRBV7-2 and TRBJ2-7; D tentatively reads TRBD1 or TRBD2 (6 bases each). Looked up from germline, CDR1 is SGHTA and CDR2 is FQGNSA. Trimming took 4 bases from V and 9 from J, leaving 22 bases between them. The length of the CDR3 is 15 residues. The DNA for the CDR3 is TGTGCCAGCAGCTCCCAACAGGGAGGACTACGCGGGCAGTACTTC. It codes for CASSSQQGGLRGQYF.

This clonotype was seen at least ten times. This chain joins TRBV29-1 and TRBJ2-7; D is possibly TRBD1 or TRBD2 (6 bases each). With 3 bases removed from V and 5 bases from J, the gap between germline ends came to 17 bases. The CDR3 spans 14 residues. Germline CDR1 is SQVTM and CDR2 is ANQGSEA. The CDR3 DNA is TGCAGCGTTGACCCCGGGACTGGGGGCGACGAGCAGTACTTC. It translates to CSVDPGTGGDEQYF.

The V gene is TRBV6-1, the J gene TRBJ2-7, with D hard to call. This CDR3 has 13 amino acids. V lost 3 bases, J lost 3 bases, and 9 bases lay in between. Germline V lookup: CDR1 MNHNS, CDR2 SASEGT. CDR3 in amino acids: CASSDVSGYEQYF. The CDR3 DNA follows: TGTGCCAGCAGTGATGTTAGTGGCTACGAGCAGTACTTC.

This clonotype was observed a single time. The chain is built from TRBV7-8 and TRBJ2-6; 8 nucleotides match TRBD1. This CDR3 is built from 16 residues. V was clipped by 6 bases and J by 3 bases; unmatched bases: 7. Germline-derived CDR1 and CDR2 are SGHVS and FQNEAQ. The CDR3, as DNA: TGTGCCAGCAGTTTGTCAGGGGGCGGTGGGGCCAACGTCCTGACTTTC. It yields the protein CASSLSGGGGANVLTF.

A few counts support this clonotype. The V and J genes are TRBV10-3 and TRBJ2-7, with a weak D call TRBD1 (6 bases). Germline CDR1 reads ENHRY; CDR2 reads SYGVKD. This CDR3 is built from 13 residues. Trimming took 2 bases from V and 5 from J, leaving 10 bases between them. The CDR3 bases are TGTGCCATCAGTGAGGACAGGTCGGACGAGCAGTACTTC. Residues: CAISEDRSDEQYF.

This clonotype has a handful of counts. The CDR3 spells CASSSQTGGNQPQHF. The DNA of the CDR3 is TGTGCCAGCAGTTCTCAGACAGGGGGCAATCAGCCCCAGCATTTT. This chain connects TRBV12-3 or TRBV12-4 to TRBJ1-5, with 8 bases fitting TRBD1. The CDR3 totals 15 residues. With 4 bases clipped from V and 2 bases from J, the junction kept 4 bases outside the gene matches.

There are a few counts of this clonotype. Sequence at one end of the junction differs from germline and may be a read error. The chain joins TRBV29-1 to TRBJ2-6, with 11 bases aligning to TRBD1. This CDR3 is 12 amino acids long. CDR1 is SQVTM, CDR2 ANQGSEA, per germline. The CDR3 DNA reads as TGCAGCGTAGGGACAGGGGGCAACGTCCTGACTTTC. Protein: CSVGTGGNVLTF.

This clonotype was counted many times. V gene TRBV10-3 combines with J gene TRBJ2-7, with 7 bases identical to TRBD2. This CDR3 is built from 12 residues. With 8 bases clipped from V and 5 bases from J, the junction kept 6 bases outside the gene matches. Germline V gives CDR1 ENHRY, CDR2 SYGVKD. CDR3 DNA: TGTGCCATCCGGGGGGAGGGTGACGAGCAGTACTTC. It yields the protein CAIRGEGDEQYF.

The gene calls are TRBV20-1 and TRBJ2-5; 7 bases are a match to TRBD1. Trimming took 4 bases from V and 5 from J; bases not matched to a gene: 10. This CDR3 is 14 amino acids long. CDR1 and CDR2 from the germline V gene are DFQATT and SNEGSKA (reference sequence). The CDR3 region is CSAIPTGERETQYF. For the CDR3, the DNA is TGCAGTGCTATACCCACAGGGGAGAGGGAGACCCAGTACTTC.

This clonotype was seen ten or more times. The CDR3 DNA is TGCGCCAGCAGTCAGGGGTTTACGGATAATTCACCCCTCCACTTT. Its protein is CASSQGFTDNSPLHF. The V call is TRBV10-2, the J call TRBJ1-6, with D tentatively TRBD1 (6 bases). Trimming removed 5 bases at V and 5 bases at J, with 13 bases between. The CDR3 length is 15 residues. Germline assignment: CDR1 WSHSY and CDR2 SAAADI.

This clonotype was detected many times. The CDR3 protein is CASSFMGGGQETQYF. CDR3 bases: TGTGCCAGCAGCTTCATGGGCGGGGGGCAAGAGACCCAGTACTTC. The chain has TRBV7-8 and TRBJ2-5; the match to TRBD2 covers 8 bases. V shed 3 bases, J shed 2 bases, and the junction held 5 bases outside the gene matches. The CDR3 totals 15 residues. Germline V CDR1 and CDR2: SGHVS, FQNEAQ.

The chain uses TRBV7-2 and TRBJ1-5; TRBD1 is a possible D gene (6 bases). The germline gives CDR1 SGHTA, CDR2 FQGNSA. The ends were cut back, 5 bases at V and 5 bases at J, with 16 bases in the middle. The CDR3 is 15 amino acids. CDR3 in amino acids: CASSPAGGGDQPQHF. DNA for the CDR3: TGTGCCAGCAGCCCAGCTGGGGGCGGGGATCAGCCCCAGCATTTT. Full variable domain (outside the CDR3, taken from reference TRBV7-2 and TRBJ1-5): GAGVSQSPSNKVTEKGKDVELRCDPISGHTALYWYRQSLGQGLEFLIYFQGNSAPDKSGLPSDRFSAERTGGSVSTLTIQRTQQEDSAVYLCASSPAGGGDQPQHFGDGTRLSIL.

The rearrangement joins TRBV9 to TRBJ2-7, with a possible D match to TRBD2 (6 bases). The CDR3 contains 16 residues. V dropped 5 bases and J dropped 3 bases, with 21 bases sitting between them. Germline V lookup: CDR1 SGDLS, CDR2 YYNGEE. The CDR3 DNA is TGTGCCAGCAGTCCCGACCCCGGGACTCACGGCTACGAGCAGTACTTC. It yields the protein CASSPDPGTHGYEQYF.

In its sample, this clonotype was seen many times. The CDR3 nucleotides are TGTGCCAGCAGCTTAGGTTATGGAGAGGGCACTGAAGCTTTCTTT. Protein product: CASSLGYGEGTEAFF. The V and J genes are TRBV7-9 and TRBJ1-1; D call uncertain. V was clipped by 1 base and J by 4 bases, with 13 bases between them. This CDR3 has 15 amino acids. CDR1 and CDR2 (germline): SEHNR, FQNEAQ (reference sequence).

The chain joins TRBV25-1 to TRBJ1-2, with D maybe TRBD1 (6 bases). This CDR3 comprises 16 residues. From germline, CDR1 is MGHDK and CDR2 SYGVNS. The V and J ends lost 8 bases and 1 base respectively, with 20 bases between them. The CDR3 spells CASSPSRRQDNYGYTF. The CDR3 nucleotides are TGTGCCAGCTCACCGTCGAGAAGACAGGATAACTATGGCTACACCTTC.

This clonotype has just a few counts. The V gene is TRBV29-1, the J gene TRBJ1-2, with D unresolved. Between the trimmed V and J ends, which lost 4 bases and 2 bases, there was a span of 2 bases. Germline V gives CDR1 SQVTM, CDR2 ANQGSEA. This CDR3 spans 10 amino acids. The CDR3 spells CSVGNYGYTF. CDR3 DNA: TGCAGCGTTGGAAACTATGGCTACACCTTC.

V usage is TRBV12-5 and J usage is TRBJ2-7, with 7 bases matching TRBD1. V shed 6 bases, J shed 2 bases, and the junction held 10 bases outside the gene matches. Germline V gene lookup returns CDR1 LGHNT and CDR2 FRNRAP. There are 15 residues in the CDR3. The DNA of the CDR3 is TGTGCTAGTGGCCCCCCCCGACAGGGCCCCTACGAGCAGTACTTC. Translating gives CASGPPRQGPYEQYF. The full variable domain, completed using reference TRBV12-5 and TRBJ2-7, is DARVTQTPRHKVTEMGQEVTMRCQPILGHNTVFWYRQTMMQGLELLAYFRNRAPLDDSGMPKDRFSAEMPDATLATLKIQPSEPRDSAVYFCASGPPRQGPYEQYFGPGTRLTVT.

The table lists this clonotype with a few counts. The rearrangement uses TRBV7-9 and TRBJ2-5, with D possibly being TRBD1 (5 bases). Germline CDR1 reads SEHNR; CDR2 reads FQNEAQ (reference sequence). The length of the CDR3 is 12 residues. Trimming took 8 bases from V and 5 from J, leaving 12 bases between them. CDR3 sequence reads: CASVGPMETQYF. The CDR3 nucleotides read TGTGCCAGCGTGGGGCCAATGGAGACCCAGTACTTC.

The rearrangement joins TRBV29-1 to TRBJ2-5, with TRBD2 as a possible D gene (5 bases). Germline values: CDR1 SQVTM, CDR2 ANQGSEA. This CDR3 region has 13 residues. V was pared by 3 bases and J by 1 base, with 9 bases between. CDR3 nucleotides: TGCAGCGTTGAGACGGGATGCCAAGAGACCCAGTACTTC. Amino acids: CSVETGCQETQYF.